The rows below give T cell receptor beta chains drawn from one sample of a study of blood T cells in healthy people across ages. In TCRdb, the 5' RACE reads were re-called with MiXCR into one record per CDR3 protein. This sample has approximately 730,000 distinct CDR3 sequences; roughly 45% occur once, and the top ten carry approximately 22%. The sample was blood. The receptors stem from a woman aged 60-75 years in good health. CDR3s include the opening cysteine and the closing phenylalanine or tryptophan. Fields, in order: D gene, clone size, J gene, V gene, CDR3 DNA, CDR3 protein. D genes are given only for firm matches. Clone size, where shown, is once, few, many, or a class for clones that have expanded.

D: .
size: .
J: TRBJ2-7
V: TRBV10-1
DNA: TGCGCCAGCCCTAGGGAAGGAATCCCAGTCTACGAGCAGTACTTC
CDR3: CASPREGIPVYEQYF

D: .
size: .
J: TRBJ2-4
V: TRBV12-3/TRBV12-4
DNA: TGTGCCAGCAGTTTATTCGACAGAAACATTCAGTACTTC
CDR3: CASSLFDRNIQYF

D: .
size: .
J: TRBJ2-4
V: TRBV5-1
DNA: TGCGCCAGCAGCTTGGACAGGACTATAAACATTCAGTACTTC
CDR3: CASSLDRTINIQYF

D: TRBD2
size: .
J: TRBJ2-1
V: TRBV7-9
DNA: TGTGCCAGCAGCCGACTAGCGGATGACTACAATGAGCAGTTCTTC
CDR3: CASSRLADDYNEQFF

D: .
size: .
J: TRBJ2-5
V: TRBV11-2
DNA: TGTGCCAGCAGCTTAGGTTCGTATGCGAGCCAAGAGACCCAGTACTTC
CDR3: CASSLGSYASQETQYF

D: TRBD1
size: .
J: TRBJ2-4
V: TRBV7-8
DNA: TGTGCCAGCAGCTCCCGGGACAGCGTGAGGAAGCAGTACTTC
CDR3: CASSSRDSVRKQYF

D: .
size: .
J: TRBJ2-5
V: TRBV29-1
DNA: TGCAGCGTGACTGAGGGACTGCCTTTAGATTCTAGGGAGACCCAGTACTTC
CDR3: CSVTEGLPLDSRETQYF

D: .
size: few
J: TRBJ2-7
V: TRBV4-1
DNA: TGCGCCAGCAGCCAAGTTACGGGTACCTACGAGCAGTACTTC
CDR3: CASSQVTGTYEQYF

D: .
size: .
J: TRBJ1-2
V: TRBV2
DNA: TGTGCCAGCAGGGAAACAAACTATGGCTACACCTTC
CDR3: CASRETNYGYTF

D: TRBD2
size: many
J: TRBJ2-1
V: TRBV9
DNA: TGTGCCAGCAGCGTAACTAGCGGAGCCTACAATGAGCAGTTCTTC
CDR3: CASSVTSGAYNEQFF

D: .
size: once
J: TRBJ2-7
V: TRBV12-5
DNA: TGTGCTAGTGGTTTGAGGTTGTCCAGCTCCTACGAGCAGTACTTC
CDR3: CASGLRLSSSYEQYF

D: TRBD2
size: few
J: TRBJ2-1
V: TRBV5-1
DNA: TGCGCCAGCAGCTTGACTAGCGGGGGGGCAAGAAATGAGCAGTTCTTC
CDR3: CASSLTSGGARNEQFF

D: .
size: few
J: TRBJ2-1
V: TRBV20-1
DNA: TGCAGTGCTAGCGGTGTAGTTCCCAATGAGCAGTTCTTC
CDR3: CSASGVVPNEQFF

D: .
size: .
J: TRBJ2-7
V: TRBV9
DNA: TGTGCCAGCAGCACCGGGAGTCTCTACGAGCAGTACTTC
CDR3: CASSTGSLYEQYF

D: TRBD1
size: .
J: TRBJ1-4
V: TRBV7-9
DNA: TGTGCCAGCAGCTTAGCTGGGACAGGGGGCGCAGTTGGGAGAAAACTGTTTTTT
CDR3: CASSLAGTGGAVGRKLFF

D: .
size: .
J: TRBJ1-4
V: TRBV2
DNA: TGTGCCAGCGGAGGGCAGGCTTGGGAAAAACTGTTTTTT
CDR3: CASGGQAWEKLFF

D: .
size: few
J: TRBJ2-1
V: TRBV5-1
DNA: TGCGCCAGCAGCCCAGAGGGGGGGGCGTATGAGCAGTTCTTC
CDR3: CASSPEGGAYEQFF

D: .
size: .
J: TRBJ2-5
V: TRBV7-8
DNA: TGTGCCAGCAGCCCTCTCGGACGGGGGATCCAAGAGACCCAGTACTTC
CDR3: CASSPLGRGIQETQYF

D: TRBD1
size: .
J: TRBJ2-6
V: TRBV20-1
DNA: TGCAGTGCCCCCGGACAGGGGGGCGGGGCCAACGTCCTGACTTTC
CDR3: CSAPGQGGGANVLTF

D: .
size: few
J: TRBJ1-6
V: TRBV20-1
DNA: TGCAGTGCTAGCCAGGCAGAGCGATCACCCCTCCACTTT
CDR3: CSASQAERSPLHF

D: TRBD1
size: .
J: TRBJ2-2
V: TRBV24-1
DNA: TGTGCCACCAGTGATCGAACCGGGACAGCGAACACCGGGGAGCTGTTTTTT
CDR3: CATSDRTGTANTGELFF

D: .
size: few
J: TRBJ2-7
V: TRBV29-1
DNA: TGCAGCGTTAACCCGTTCGGGAATGAGCAGTACTTC
CDR3: CSVNPFGNEQYF

D: .
size: .
J: TRBJ2-7
V: TRBV20-1
DNA: TGCAGTGCTAGAGATCGAGGAGGTATCTCCGAGCAGTACTTC
CDR3: CSARDRGGISEQYF

D: .
size: .
J: TRBJ2-7
V: TRBV4-1
DNA: TGCGCCAGCAGCCAAGGCAGGGGAACCTACGAGCAGTACTTC
CDR3: CASSQGRGTYEQYF

D: .
size: .
J: TRBJ1-5
V: TRBV20-1
DNA: TGCAGTGCTAGGTGGGGTCTCAATCAGCCCCAGCATTTT
CDR3: CSARWGLNQPQHF

D: .
size: many
J: TRBJ2-3
V: TRBV27
DNA: TGTGCCAGCACCCCAGGCGTGGTCGCTAGCACAGATACGCAGTATTTT
CDR3: CASTPGVVASTDTQYF

D: TRBD1
size: .
J: TRBJ2-7
V: TRBV7-3
DNA: TGTGCCAGCAGCCCCGGGACAGGTAGCTCCTGCGAGCAGTACTTC
CDR3: CASSPGTGSSCEQYF

D: TRBD1
size: .
J: TRBJ2-2
V: TRBV4-3
DNA: TGCGCCAGCAGCCGACAGGGTCCGAACACCGGGGAGCTGTTTTTT
CDR3: CASSRQGPNTGELFF

D: .
size: .
J: TRBJ2-7
V: TRBV10-3
DNA: TGTGCCATCAGTAGCGATTCCTACGAGCAGTACTTC
CDR3: CAISSDSYEQYF